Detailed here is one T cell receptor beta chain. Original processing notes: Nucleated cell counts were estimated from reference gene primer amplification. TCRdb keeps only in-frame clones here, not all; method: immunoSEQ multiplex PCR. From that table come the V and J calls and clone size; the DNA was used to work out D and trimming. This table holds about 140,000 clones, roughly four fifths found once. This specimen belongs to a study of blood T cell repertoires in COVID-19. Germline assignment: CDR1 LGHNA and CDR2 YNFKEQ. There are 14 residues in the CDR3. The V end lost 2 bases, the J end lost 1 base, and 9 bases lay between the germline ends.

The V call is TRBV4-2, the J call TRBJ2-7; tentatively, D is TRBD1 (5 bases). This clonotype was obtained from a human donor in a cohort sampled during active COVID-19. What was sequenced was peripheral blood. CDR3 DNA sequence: TGTGCCAGCAGCCAACCCCAGGGTTCCTACGAGCAGTACTTC. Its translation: CASSQPQGSYEQYF.